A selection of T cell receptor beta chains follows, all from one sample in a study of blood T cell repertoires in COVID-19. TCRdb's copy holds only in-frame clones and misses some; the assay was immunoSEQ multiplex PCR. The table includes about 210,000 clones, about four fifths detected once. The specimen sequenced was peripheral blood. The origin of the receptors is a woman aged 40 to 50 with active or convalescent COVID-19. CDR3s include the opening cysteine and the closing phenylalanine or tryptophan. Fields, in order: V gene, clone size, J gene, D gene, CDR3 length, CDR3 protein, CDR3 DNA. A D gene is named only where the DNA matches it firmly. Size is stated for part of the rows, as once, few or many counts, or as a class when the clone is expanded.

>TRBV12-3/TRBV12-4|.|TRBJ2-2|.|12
CASTQGGGELFF
TGTGCCAGCACCCAGGGGGGCGGGGAGCTGTTTTTT
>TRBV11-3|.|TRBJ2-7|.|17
CASSGFGGNRGDYEQYF
TGTGCCAGCAGCGGCTTCGGAGGGAACAGGGGCGACTACGAGCAGTACTTC
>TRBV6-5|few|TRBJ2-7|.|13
CASSRDPGDEQYF
TGTGCCAGTAGCCGGGACCCGGGGGACGAGCAGTACTTC
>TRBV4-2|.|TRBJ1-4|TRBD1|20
CASSQDPPTGAPSRKEKLFF
TGTGCCAGCAGCCAAGATCCCCCGACAGGGGCCCCATCTAGGAAGGAAAAACTGTTTTTT
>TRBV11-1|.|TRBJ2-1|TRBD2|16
CASSPVLAGVGTEQFF
TGTGCCAGCAGCCCAGTTCTAGCGGGAGTAGGTACTGAGCAGTTCTTC
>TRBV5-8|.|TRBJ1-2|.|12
CASSPGFYGYTF
TGTGCCAGCAGCCCGGGATTCTATGGCTACACCTTC
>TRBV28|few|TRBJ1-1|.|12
CASSWGNTEAFF
TGTGCCAGCAGTTGGGGCAACACTGAAGCTTTCTTT
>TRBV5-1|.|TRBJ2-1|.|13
CASSNQGNNEQFF
TGCGCCAGCAGCAATCAGGGGAACAATGAGCAGTTCTTC
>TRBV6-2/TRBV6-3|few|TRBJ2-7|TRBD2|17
CASSYQTSGRALVEQYF
TGTGCCAGCAGTTATCAGACTAGCGGGAGGGCCTTGGTCGAGCAGTACTTC
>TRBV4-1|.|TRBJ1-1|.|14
CASSLRGRNTEAFF
TGCGCCAGCAGCCTCAGGGGACGGAACACTGAAGCTTTCTTT
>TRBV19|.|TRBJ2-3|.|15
CASKGILKGADTQYF
TGTGCCAGTAAGGGCATCTTAAAGGGGGCAGATACGCAGTATTTT
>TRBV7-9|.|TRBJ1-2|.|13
CASSLTGYDGYTF
TGTGCCAGCAGCTTAACCGGGTATGATGGCTACACCTTC
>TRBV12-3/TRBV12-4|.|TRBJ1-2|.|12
CASSSRGWGYTF
TGTGCCAGCAGTTCCCGGGGGTGGGGCTACACCTTC
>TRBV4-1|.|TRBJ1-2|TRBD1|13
CASSQRQGHGYTF
TGCGCCAGCAGCCAGAGACAGGGACATGGCTACACCTTC
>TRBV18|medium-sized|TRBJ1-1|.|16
CASSPPSTGSNTEAFF
TGTGCCAGCTCACCTCCCTCGACAGGATCGAACACTGAAGCTTTCTTT
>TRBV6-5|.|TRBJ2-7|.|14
CASSPRVWAYEQYF
TGTGCCAGCAGCCCCAGGGTGTGGGCCTACGAGCAGTACTTC
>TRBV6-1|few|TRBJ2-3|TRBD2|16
CASSGTLAGFTDTQYF
TGTGCCAGCAGTGGTACCCTAGCGGGTTTCACAGATACGCAGTATTTT
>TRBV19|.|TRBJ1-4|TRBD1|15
CASSYNRGSNEKLFF
TGTGCCAGTAGTTATAACAGGGGATCTAATGAAAAACTGTTTTTT
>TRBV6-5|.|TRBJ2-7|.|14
CASPNGDWSYEQYF
TGTGCCAGCCCCAATGGGGACTGGTCCTACGAGCAGTACTTC
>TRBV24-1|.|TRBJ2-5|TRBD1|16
CATSDPGTGGGGTQYF
TGTGCCACCAGTGACCCCGGGACAGGGGGCGGGGGGACCCAGTACTTC
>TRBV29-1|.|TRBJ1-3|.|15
CSVEAGVSSGNTIYF
TGCAGCGTTGAAGCAGGGGTCAGCTCTGGAAACACCATATATTTT
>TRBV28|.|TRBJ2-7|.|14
CASSLSLARYEQYF
TGTGCCAGCAGTTTATCACTAGCCCGATACGAGCAGTACTTC
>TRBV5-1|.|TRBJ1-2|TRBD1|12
CASSPDRAGYTF
TGCGCCAGCAGCCCGGACAGGGCTGGCTACACCTTC
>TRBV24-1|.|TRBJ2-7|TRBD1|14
CATSEPGQGGFQYF
TGTGCCACCAGTGAGCCGGGACAGGGTGGTTTTCAGTACTTC
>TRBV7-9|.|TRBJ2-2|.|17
CASSSPPGGSLTGELFF
TGTGCCAGCAGTTCCCCCCCTGGCGGGTCCCTCACCGGGGAGCTGTTTTTT
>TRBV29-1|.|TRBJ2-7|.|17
CSGRVFLNSRVGVEQYF
TGCAGCGGGAGGGTTTTTCTTAATAGCAGGGTGGGGGTCGAGCAGTACTTC
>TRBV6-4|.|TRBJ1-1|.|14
CASSEEEENTEAFF
TGTGCCAGCAGTGAGGAGGAGGAGAACACTGAAGCTTTCTTT
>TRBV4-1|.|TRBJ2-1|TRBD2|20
CASSQDRLAGLGNSYNEQFF
TGCGCCAGCAGCCAAGATAGGCTAGCGGGATTGGGGAACTCCTACAATGAGCAGTTCTTC
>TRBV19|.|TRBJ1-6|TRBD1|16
CASSLRQGTYNSPLHF
TGTGCCAGTAGTCTACGACAGGGTACCTATAATTCACCCCTCCACTTT
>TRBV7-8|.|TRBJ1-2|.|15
CASSLIPDRIYGYTF
TGTGCCAGCAGCTTGATTCCAGACAGGATCTATGGCTACACCTTC
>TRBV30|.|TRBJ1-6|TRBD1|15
CAWRSDRVRHSPLHF
TGTGCCTGGAGGAGTGACAGGGTTCGTCATTCACCCCTCCACTTT
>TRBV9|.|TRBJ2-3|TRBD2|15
CASSALAGVYDTQYF
TGTGCCAGCAGCGCACTAGCGGGAGTTTACGATACGCAGTATTTT
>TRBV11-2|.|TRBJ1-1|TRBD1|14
CASSPSPGGTEAFF
TGTGCCAGCAGCCCATCCCCAGGGGGCACTGAAGCTTTCTTT
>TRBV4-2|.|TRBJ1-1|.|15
CASSQNGEVRTEAFF
TGTGCCAGCAGCCAAAACGGGGAGGTCAGAACTGAAGCTTTCTTT
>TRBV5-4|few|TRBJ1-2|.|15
CASSLAQSGGYGYTF
TGTGCCAGCAGCTTGGCTCAGTCGGGTGGCTATGGCTACACCTTC
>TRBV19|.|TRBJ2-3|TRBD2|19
CASSNPGTSGGSSTDTQYF
TGTGCCAGTAGTAACCCGGGGACTAGCGGGGGGTCTAGCACAGATACGCAGTATTTT
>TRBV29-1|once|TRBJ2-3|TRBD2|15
CSVPRGLAGRDTQYF
TGCAGCGTTCCACGCGGACTAGCGGGTCGTGATACGCAGTATTTT
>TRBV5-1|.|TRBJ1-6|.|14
CASSLEQGGSPLHF
TGCGCCAGCAGCTTGGAGCAGGGTGGGTCACCCCTCCACTTT
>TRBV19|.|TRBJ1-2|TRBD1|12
CASEGQRYGYTF
TGTGCCAGCGAGGGACAGCGCTATGGCTACACCTTC
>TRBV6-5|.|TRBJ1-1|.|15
CASTAWGEGNTEAFF
TGTGCCAGCACCGCCTGGGGGGAGGGTAACACTGAAGCTTTCTTT
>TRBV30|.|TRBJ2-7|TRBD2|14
CAWSPLAGANEQYF
TGTGCCTGGAGTCCTCTAGCGGGAGCCAACGAGCAGTACTTC
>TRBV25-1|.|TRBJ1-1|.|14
CASSDRTESTEAFF
TGTGCCAGCAGTGATCGGACAGAGAGCACTGAAGCTTTCTTT
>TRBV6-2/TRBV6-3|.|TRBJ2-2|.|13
CASSQDSYGELFF
TGTGCCAGCAGCCAGGACAGTTACGGGGAGCTGTTTTTT
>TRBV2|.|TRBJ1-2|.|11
CASGQDYGYTF
TGTGCCAGCGGGCAGGACTATGGCTACACCTTC
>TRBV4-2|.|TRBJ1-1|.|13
CASSQDRQPEAFF
TGTGCCAGCAGCCAAGACCGACAACCTGAAGCTTTCTTT
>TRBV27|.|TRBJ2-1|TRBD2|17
CASSFVGAGGKSNEQFF
TGTGCCAGCAGTTTTGTAGGGGCGGGAGGGAAATCCAATGAGCAGTTCTTC
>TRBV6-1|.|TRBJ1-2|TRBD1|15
CASSEGQGPNYGYTF
TGTGCCAGCAGTGAGGGACAGGGGCCTAACTATGGCTACACCTTC
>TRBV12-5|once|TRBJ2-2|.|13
CASGQGRTGELFF
TGTGCTAGTGGTCAGGGGCGCACCGGGGAGCTGTTTTTT
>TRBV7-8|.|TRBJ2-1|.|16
CASSLSQGTTYNEQFF
TGTGCCAGCAGCTTGTCTCAGGGGACGACCTACAATGAGCAGTTCTTC
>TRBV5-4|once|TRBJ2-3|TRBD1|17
CASINYGTGYVGDTQYF
TGTGCCAGCATCAACTACGGGACAGGGTACGTGGGAGATACGCAGTATTTT
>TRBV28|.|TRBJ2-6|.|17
CASSSSGISSGANVLTF
TGTGCCAGCAGTTCCTCAGGAATCTCCTCTGGGGCCAACGTCCTGACTTTC
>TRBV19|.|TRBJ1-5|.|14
CASSIRGFNQPQHF
TGTGCCAGTAGTATTCGGGGGTTTAATCAGCCCCAGCATTTT
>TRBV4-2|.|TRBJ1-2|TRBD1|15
CASSRQTGGNYGYTF
TGTGCCAGCAGCAGGCAGACAGGGGGTAACTATGGCTACACCTTC